This TCR beta chain was sequenced during a study of T cells in Graves' hyperthyroidism and ophthalmopathy. Per the germline V gene, CDR1 is MNHEY and CDR2 is SVGEGT. This CDR3 contains 13 residues. V was clipped by 7 bases and J by 0 bases, with 9 bases between them. This clonotype was observed many times. TCR beta CDR3 regions were amplified from RNA transcripts. First-round RT-PCR of the TCR CDR3 relied on the HTBI primer set. MiXCR, run by TCRdb on the multiplex PCR reads, gives a single entry per CDR3 protein. The repertoire holds about 400,000 distinct CDR3 sequences, with roughly 13% as singletons.

This clonotype originated in a woman aged 18-29 years with Graves' hyperthyroidism. The chain couples TRBV6-2 or TRBV6-3 to TRBJ1-1, with D unresolved. Sequenced material: blood. The CDR3 region is CASTSLMNTEAFF. CDR3 sequence (DNA): TGTGCCAGCACCTCTCTCATGAACACTGAAGCTTTCTTT.